These T cell receptor beta chains were read from a single sample in a study of a mutant IDH1 vaccine in newly diagnosed glioma. Produced via immunoSEQ multiplex PCR; TCRdb's table is partial and in-frame only. The data show over 75,000 clones, about 90% seen once. The sample in question was PBMCs, obtained from a glioma patient treated with radiotherapy, temozolomide or both. These receptor sequences come from a woman between 50 and 59 years old with glioma. Both conserved end residues are part of each CDR3. A D gene is named only where the DNA matches it firmly. Clone size, where shown, is once, few, many, or a class for clones that have expanded.

J | size | V | D | length | CDR3 | DNA
TRBJ2-7 | NA | TRBV28 | TRBD2 | 16 | CASSPEGLASNYEQYF | TGTGCCAGCAGCCCAGAGGGACTAGCGAGTAACTACGAGCAGTACTTC
TRBJ2-1 | NA | TRBV10-1 | TRBD2 | 15 | CASSLSSGSYNEQFF | TGCGCCAGCAGTCTTTCTAGCGGGTCCTACAATGAGCAGTTCTTC
TRBJ2-5 | few | TRBV29-1 | NA | 12 | CSVAYTQETQYF | TGCAGCGTTGCTTACACCCAAGAGACCCAGTACTTC
TRBJ1-3 | NA | TRBV7-9 | NA | 17 | CASSLAHRLRTGNTIYF | TGTGCCAGCAGCTTAGCGCACAGACTTCGAACTGGAAACACCATATATTTT
TRBJ1-2 | few | TRBV5-5 | TRBD1 | 16 | CASSRPGQGENLGYTF | TGTGCCAGCAGCCGTCCGGGACAGGGAGAGAATTTGGGCTACACCTTC
TRBJ2-5 | NA | TRBV15 | NA | 13 | CATSRAREETQYF | TGTGCCACCAGCAGAGCCAGGGAAGAGACCCAGTACTTC
TRBJ1-3 | NA | TRBV4-1 | NA | 13 | CASSQDRANTIYF | TGCGCCAGCAGCCAAGACAGGGCAAACACCATATATTTT
TRBJ2-7 | NA | TRBV1 | NA | 17 | CTSSQEWREGSSYEQYF | TGCACCAGCAGCCAAGAGTGGCGGGAGGGTAGCTCCTACGAGCAGTACTTC
TRBJ1-3 | NA | TRBV27 | NA | 13 | CASRSIGGNTIYF | TGTGCCAGCAGATCGATAGGGGGGAACACCATATATTTT
TRBJ2-2 | NA | TRBV5-6 | TRBD2 | 15 | CASSPGLVETGELFF | TGTGCCAGCAGCCCGGGACTAGTCGAGACCGGGGAGCTGTTTTTT
TRBJ1-4 | NA | TRBV7-9 | TRBD1 | 14 | CASRQGAGNEKLFF | TGTGCCAGCAGACAGGGGGCCGGTAATGAAAAACTGTTTTTT
TRBJ2-5 | NA | TRBV5-8 | TRBD2 | 19 | CASSPSSASGSYPGETQYF | TGTGCCAGCAGCCCCTCGTCGGCTAGCGGTTCTTATCCAGGGGAGACCCAGTACTTC
TRBJ1-2 | NA | TRBV19 | TRBD1 | 15 | CASSRAAGGYYGYTF | TGTGCCAGTTCCCGCGCCGCAGGGGGTTACTATGGCTACACCTTC
TRBJ2-1 | NA | TRBV4-1 | TRBD2 | 19 | CASSQPGLAGGPIYNEQFF | TGCGCCAGCAGCCAGCCAGGACTAGCGGGAGGCCCTATCTACAATGAGCAGTTCTTC
TRBJ1-2 | NA | TRBV28 | NA | 14 | CASSFFTEDYGYTF | TGTGCCAGCAGTTTTTTTACAGAGGACTATGGCTACACCTTC
TRBJ1-2 | NA | TRBV7-9 | TRBD1 | 17 | CASSPPRGQDTSYGYTF | TGTGCCAGCAGCCCCCCCCGGGGACAGGACACCTCCTATGGCTACACCTTC
TRBJ2-2 | NA | TRBV10-2 | NA | 17 | CASSGPSWQGGTGELFF | TGCGCCAGCAGTGGCCCCTCCTGGCAGGGAGGCACCGGGGAGCTGTTTTTT
TRBJ1-5 | NA | TRBV19 | TRBD1 | 15 | CASSIVPGGNQPQHF | TGTGCCAGTAGTATAGTCCCAGGGGGAAATCAGCCCCAGCATTTT
TRBJ1-5 | NA | TRBV19 | NA | 12 | CASSRTAQPQHF | TGTGCCAGTAGTCGGACGGCTCAGCCCCAGCATTTT
TRBJ2-3 | NA | TRBV19 | TRBD2 | 17 | CASSIDGSGISTDTQYF | TGTGCCAGTAGTATAGATGGTAGCGGGATTAGCACAGATACGCAGTATTTT
TRBJ2-7 | NA | TRBV29-1 | NA | 13 | CSVGLQGNYEQYF | TGCAGCGTTGGGTTACAGGGAAACTACGAGCAGTACTTC
TRBJ2-7 | NA | TRBV19 | NA | 14 | CASSIEPGHMQQYF | TGTGCCAGTAGTATAGAGCCAGGCCATATGCAGCAGTACTTC
TRBJ2-7 | NA | TRBV29-1 | NA | 13 | CSAQGGSSYEQYF | TGCAGCGCCCAGGGGGGCAGCTCCTACGAGCAGTACTTC
TRBJ1-1 | NA | TRBV6-1 | NA | 12 | CASRTQITEAFF | TGTGCCAGCAGAACCCAAATCACTGAAGCTTTCTTT
TRBJ2-1 | NA | TRBV2 | NA | 12 | CASSERVNEQFF | TGTGCCAGCAGTGAACGGGTCAATGAGCAGTTCTTC
TRBJ1-5 | few | TRBV29-1 | TRBD1 | 14 | CSVATGTGGEPQHF | TGCAGCGTTGCTACCGGGACAGGGGGAGAGCCCCAGCATTTT
TRBJ2-7 | NA | TRBV20-1 | TRBD1 | 11 | CSARTGDEQYF | TGCAGTGCTAGGACAGGGGACGAGCAGTACTTC
TRBJ2-3 | NA | TRBV7-2 | TRBD1 | 15 | CASSPTGGLADTQYF | TGTGCCAGCAGCCCGACAGGGGGCTTGGCAGATACGCAGTATTTT
TRBJ2-1 | NA | TRBV11-3 | NA | 15 | CASSLEGLQFNEQFF | TGTGCCAGCAGCTTAGAGGGACTCCAATTCAATGAGCAGTTCTTC
TRBJ1-1 | NA | TRBV13 | NA | 12 | CASSPDYPEAFF | TGTGCCAGCAGCCCGGACTACCCTGAAGCTTTCTTT
TRBJ2-7 | NA | TRBV21-1 | NA | 15 | CASSKVGRAHYEQYF | TGTGCCAGCAGCAAAGTAGGCAGGGCCCACTACGAGCAGTACTTC
TRBJ1-2 | NA | TRBV9 | NA | 14 | CASSTLQGRTGYTF | TGTGCCAGCAGCACCCTACAGGGAAGGACGGGCTACACCTTC